This TCR beta chain was identified in a study of OX40 agonist ivuxolimab in advanced cancers. Regarding the research as a whole: Ivuxolimab, which targeted the costimulatory receptor OX40 (CD134), was an agonistic, fully human IgG2 monoclonal antibody. Intravenous ivuxolimab was administered to patients every 2 weeks at six dose levels: 0.01, 0.1, 0.3, 1.5, 3 and 10 mg/kg. Of the approximately 50 dose-escalation patients, hepatocellular carcinoma was present in some 19, melanoma in approximately 15, renal cell carcinoma in 9 and head and neck cancer in 9. In the dose-escalation cohort, about four fifths of patients were male, and the mean age was around 60 years with a range of roughly 23 to 79. Prior anti-PD-1, anti-PD-L1 or anti-CTLA-4 therapy was permitted, and checkpoint inhibitors had been received by more than 35% of dose-escalation patients. Partial responses occurred in three dose-escalation patients, of whom one had hepatocellular carcinoma and two had cutaneous melanoma. The point of sequencing TCRbeta in the periphery was to test whether ivuxolimab changed TCR sequence diversity and drove clonal T-cell expansion. The paper covers the monotherapy dose-escalation part of the phase I ivuxolimab trial, which included N ≈ 50 patients. Paper-wide results and their limitations: Low levels of normalized T-cell clonal expansion were also seen in some patients who did not respond. The antigen specificity of the peripheral T cells that underwent clonal expansion was not determined. On average, CD8+ T cells showed more expanded clones than CD4+ T cells after ivuxolimab. At doses from 0.1 to 3.0 mg/kg, clonal expansion was seen in both CD4+ and CD8+ blood T cells between baseline and week 6. Partial responders in the 0.1-3.0 mg/kg groups had among the lowest normalized peripheral clonal expansion, especially among CD8+ T cells.

Genomic DNA was extracted from sorted cells for sequencing of the TCRbeta CDR3 region. TCRbeta CDR3 regions were sequenced using the immunoSEQ Assay. TCRdb's version of the immuneACCESS table is confined to in-frame rearrangements and falls short of the full clone set. An unresolved V gene accounts for under half of the shortfall where checked; the remainder is of unknown origin. In this sample the table shows roughly 48,000 clones, under 85% of which occur a single time. Approximately 1.2% of the sample belongs to the ten largest clones. Comments on this clone: Its antigen remains unidentified. No much larger clone is present one base from it, and per-base qualities are unavailable.

Patients with a history of autoimmune disease or receiving systemic immunosuppression were excluded from the trial. In every dose cohort, peripheral blood was drawn for TCR sequencing at baseline, cycle 4 day 1, and cycle 7 day 1. The samples were taken from a phase I, first-in-human, multicenter, open-label dose-escalation trial of ivuxolimab. Adults with locally advanced or metastatic melanoma, renal cell, hepatocellular, or head and neck squamous cell carcinoma were enrolled in the trial. Before TCR sequencing, CD4+ T cells and CD8+ T cells from peripheral blood were sorted into separate populations. The sequenced sample was CD4+ or CD8+ T cells sorted from blood, obtained in a trial of the OX40 agonist ivuxolimab. The TCR originated in an adult with an advanced solid tumor such as melanoma, head and neck, liver or kidney cancer.

Here is the DNA: TGTGCCAGCAGCGTCCACAGCGAGAACACTGAAGCTTTCTTT. The resulting protein is CASSVHSENTEAFF. The V and J genes are TRBV9 and TRBJ1-1; no D gene is confidently identified. The CDR3 sequence holds 14 residues, the cysteine and phenylalanine included. Of all the DNA, just the CDR3 is kept, 42 bases in frame from base 1. Looking up the germline V gene yields CDR1 SGDLS and CDR2 YYNGEE. V is pared back by 2 bases and J by 1 base, with 9 bases lying between the germline termini.